The 3 T cell receptor beta chains listed next were all sequenced from one sample in a study of cytomegalovirus exposure and HLA in healthy donors. The study ran its PCR with 60 Vbeta and 13 Jbeta primers. TCRdb's table, derived via immunoSEQ multiplex PCR, lists solely in-frame clones and lacks some. This sample contains approximately 120,000 clones. Sequencing was done on a sample of PBMCs. All receptors come from a man aged 40-55 years in good health and CMV-seronegative.

V is TRBV27 and J is TRBJ1-2; maybe TRBD1 (6 bases). Trimming left V 5 bases short and J 9 bases short, with 13 bases between. The CDR3 consists of 12 residues. Germline CDR1 reads MNHEY; CDR2 reads SMNVEV (reference sequence). The CDR3 region has the DNA TGTGCCAGCAGTACCAACAGGGTTAGCTACACCTTC. It specifies CASSTNRVSYTF.

The J gene is TRBJ1-5, the V gene TRBV29-1, with D possibly TRBD1 on 5 matching bases. Trimming removed 4 bases at V and 0 bases at J, with 10 bases between. Germline CDR1 reads SQVTM; CDR2 reads ANQGSEA. This CDR3 has 14 residues. The CDR3 loop reads CSVATGSSNQPQHF. The CDR3 nucleotides read TGCAGCGTTGCTACAGGTTCTAGCAATCAGCCCCAGCATTTT. Full variable domain (outside the CDR3, taken from reference TRBV29-1 and TRBJ1-5): SAVISQKPSRDICQRGTSLTIQCQVDSQVTMMFWYRQQPGQSLTLIATANQGSEATYESGFVIDKFPISRPNLTFSTLTVSNMSPEDSSIYLCSVATGSSNQPQHFGDGTRLSIL.

The rearrangement links TRBV7-8 to TRBJ1-1; D not resolved. CDR1 is SGHVS and CDR2 is FQNEAQ in the germline V gene. This CDR3 has 12 amino acids. Between the trimmed V and J ends, which lost 5 bases and 8 bases, there was a span of 12 bases. The CDR3 reads CASSKSGQEAFF. The CDR3, as DNA: TGTGCCAGCAGCAAGAGTGGGCAGGAAGCTTTCTTT.